This T cell receptor (beta chain) was sequenced during a study of shared clonotypes between healthy human individuals. Clones were sequenced by immunoSEQ multiplex PCR, and TCRdb holds only the in-frame ones, with some missing. The sample holds about 750,000 clones, nearly 95% seen once. Germline lookup yields CDR1 MGHDK and CDR2 SYGVNS. Trimming took off 10 bases at V and 0 bases at J, with 13 bases between the two ends. CDR3 length: 15 amino acids. Terminally differentiated effector memory CD45RA+ cells were excluded by CCR7 positive selection of CD45RO-negative cells. This TCR was sampled from a man aged 25 to 40 in good health. What was sequenced was naive CD8+ T cells sorted from blood. The chain combines TRBV25-1 with TRBJ2-6; D could derive from TRBD1 or TRBD2 (5 bases each). CDR3 sequence: CATGTADSGANVLTF. DNA for the CDR3: TGTGCCACCGGGACGGCCGACTCTGGGGCCAACGTCCTGACTTTC.